One sample yielded the 30 T cell receptor beta chains listed below, sequenced in a study of T cell repertoires in cytomegalovirus infection. TCRdb called the reads again in MiXCR, with one record for every CDR3 protein. The top ten clones hold about 2.9% of a sample with more than 150,000 distinct CDR3 sequences, approximately 19% of them seen once. The sample comprised PBMCs. All receptors derive from a human donor in good health (CMV status not recorded). Some clones in this sample may be carry-over from other donors' samples.

J is TRBJ2-5 and V is TRBV11-3; no clear D gene. Trimming shortened V by 2 bases and J by 2 bases, and 9 bases separated the two germline ends. The CDR3 extends over 14 amino acids. The germline CDR1 and CDR2 sequences are SGHNT and YENEEA. The CDR3 bases are TGTGCCAGCAGCTTATGGGCAGCTCAAGAGACCCAGTACTTC. It encodes CASSLWAAQETQYF.

This rearrangement joins TRBV20-1 to TRBJ1-2; D is uncertain. Trimming cost V 3 bases and J 3 bases, with 26 bases left between them. Germline V gene lookup returns CDR1 DFQATT and CDR2 SNEGSKA (reference sequence). The CDR3 consists of 18 residues. CDR3 nucleotide sequence: TGCAGTGCTAGCCGGCCCCCATTCGGACCAGCCGGGGACTATGGCTACACCTTC. It encodes CSASRPPFGPAGDYGYTF.

The V call is TRBV19, the J call TRBJ2-1; D assignment may be TRBD1 or TRBD2 (5 bases each). Per germline, CDR1 LNHDA and CDR2 SQIVND (reference sequence). The CDR3 runs to 14 residues. V was pared by 1 base and J by 6 bases, with 10 bases between. This CDR3 reads CASSIVMGVNEQFF. In nucleotides, the CDR3 is TGTGCCAGTAGTATAGTCATGGGGGTCAATGAGCAGTTCTTC.

The chain recombines TRBV2 with TRBJ2-1, with 7 bases that match TRBD1. CDR1 is SNHLY, CDR2 FYNNEI, per germline. V lost 7 bases, J lost 6 bases, and 6 bases stayed unmatched. The length of the CDR3 is 13 residues. Here the CDR3 DNA reads TGTGCCAGCAACCGGGACAGAGTCAATGAGCAGTTCTTC. Protein: CASNRDRVNEQFF. The full variable domain, its missing parts supplied by reference TRBV2 and TRBJ2-1, is EPEVTQTPSHQVTQMGQEVILRCVPISNHLYFYWYRQILGQKVEFLVSFYNNEISEKSEIFDDQFSVERPDGSNFTLKIRSTKLEDSAMYFCASNRDRVNEQFFGPGTRLTVL.

The chain links TRBV15 to TRBJ2-6; 7 bases fit TRBD2. The germline gives CDR1 LNHNV, CDR2 YYDKDF (reference sequence). The length of the CDR3 is 17 residues. The V segment lost 0 bases and the J segment 2 bases; nucleotides outside the gene matches: 4. The CDR3 loop is CATSRDLGRAGANVLTF. CDR3 sequence (DNA): TGTGCCACCAGCAGAGATCTGGGGAGGGCTGGGGCCAACGTCCTGACTTTC.

This clonotype was seen many times. The chain couples TRBV4-1 to TRBJ2-1; 9 nucleotides agree with TRBD1. Per the germline V gene, CDR1 is MGHRA and CDR2 is YSYEKL. The CDR3 has 14 amino acids. V lost 4 bases to trimming and J lost 3 bases; unmatched junction nucleotides: 1. The CDR3 loop reads CASSRTGDYNEQFF. The CDR3 region has the DNA TGCGCCAGCAGCCGGACAGGGGACTACAATGAGCAGTTCTTC.

Many counts were recorded for this clonotype. The CDR3 loop is CASSQRSGSTDTQYF. The CDR3 DNA reads TGTGCCAGCAGCCAACGAAGCGGGAGCACAGATACGCAGTATTTT. V usage is TRBV7-9 and J usage is TRBJ2-3; TRBD2 might be the D (6 bases). Germline CDR1 and CDR2: SEHNR and FQNEAQ (reference sequence). With 5 bases removed from V and 0 bases from J, the gap between germline ends came to 12 bases. There are 15 residues in the CDR3.

This clonotype was found many times. V usage is TRBV7-8 and J usage is TRBJ1-4; tentative D call: TRBD1 (5 bases). The germline V and J ends were trimmed by 5 bases and 8 bases, with 21 bases remaining between them. CDR1 is SGHVS and CDR2 is FQNEAQ in the germline V gene. The CDR3 consists of 16 residues. CDR3 region: CASSRNGGGAREKLFF. The CDR3 DNA reads TGTGCCAGCAGCAGGAATGGCGGGGGAGCGAGAGAAAAACTGTTTTTT.

This clonotype has at least ten counts. This chain joins TRBV12-3 or TRBV12-4 and TRBJ1-1; 10 nucleotides agree with TRBD1. The J segment lost 1 base and the V segment lost 5 bases, leaving 7 bases of the junction unmatched. The CDR3 contains 16 residues. CDR3 in amino acids: CASSPGQGWGNTEAFF. DNA for the CDR3: TGTGCCAGCAGTCCGGGACAGGGGTGGGGGAACACTGAAGCTTTCTTT.

The sample holds one count of this clonotype. This chain links TRBV2 with TRBJ2-2; D possibly corresponds to TRBD1 (6 bases). The CDR3 covers 17 residues. CDR1 is SNHLY and CDR2 is FYNNEI in the germline V gene. V lost 6 bases to trimming and J lost 0 bases, with 17 bases between them. The CDR3 DNA sequence: TGTGCCAGCAGCCCAACGGGACACCTTGCGAACACCGGGGAGCTGTTTTTT. Amino acid sequence: CASSPTGHLANTGELFF.

V is TRBV20-1 and J is TRBJ2-1, with a weak D call TRBD1 (6 bases). Per germline, CDR1 DFQATT and CDR2 SNEGSKA (reference sequence). Trimming stripped 7 bases from V and 9 bases from J, with 16 bases between. The CDR3 is 12 amino acids. For the CDR3, the DNA is TGCAGTGTTAAGAAACAGGGCTTTGAGCAGTTCTTC. This translates into CSVKKQGFEQFF.

This clonotype was detected ten times or more. The chain couples TRBV4-1 to TRBJ1-2; D uncertain. Germline V gene sequence: CDR1 MGHRA, CDR2 YSYEKL. The CDR3 consists of 16 residues. V lost 0 bases, J lost 8 bases, and 19 bases lay in between. The CDR3 DNA is TGCGCCAGCAGCCAAGATATGGCGACGCGGGTTCGGGGCTACACCTTC. Protein product: CASSQDMATRVRGYTF.

For the CDR3, the DNA is TGCAGTGCTGGACCCGGGAGCTCCTACGAGCAGTACTTC. It translates to CSAGPGSSYEQYF. The V call is TRBV20-1, the J call TRBJ2-7; maybe TRBD2 (6 bases). Per the germline V gene, CDR1 is DFQATT and CDR2 is SNEGSKA (reference sequence). The CDR3 is 13 residues long. Trimming pared 5 bases from V and 0 bases from J, leaving 11 bases between.

This clonotype was observed at least ten times. The chain uses TRBV7-2 and TRBJ1-1; D might be TRBD1 (6 bases). The V end was cut by 1 base, the J end by 4 bases, with 13 bases between. The CDR3 is 15 amino acids. The germline V gene encodes CDR1 SGHTA and CDR2 FQGNSA. CDR3 protein: CASSLETGAGTEAFF. The CDR3 DNA is TGTGCCAGCAGCTTAGAGACGGGGGCTGGCACTGAAGCTTTCTTT.

This clonotype was found a few times. The chain employs TRBV5-1 and TRBJ1-6; no firm D call. Between the trimmed V and J ends, which lost 0 bases and 5 bases, there was a span of 9 bases. Looked up from germline, CDR1 is SGHRS and CDR2 is YFSETQ. The CDR3 length is 15 residues. The DNA of the CDR3 is TGCGCCAGCAGCTTGGCCACAGTGAATAATTCACCCCTCCACTTT. It yields the protein CASSLATVNNSPLHF.

This clonotype was detected many times. The chain has TRBV7-2 and TRBJ2-7, with TRBD2 matching over 8 bases. The CDR3 totals 14 residues. The junction had 7 bases not matched to a gene; V was cut back by 8 bases and J by 1 base. The V gene's germline CDR1 is SGHTA and CDR2 FQGNSA. The CDR3 coding sequence is TGTGCCAGCGCTCCGGGACTAGTTTCCTACGAGCAGTACTTC. Translation: CASAPGLVSYEQYF.

V gene TRBV15 combines with J gene TRBJ1-2; weak D call: TRBD1 (5 bases). The germline V gene encodes CDR1 LNHNV and CDR2 YYDKDF (reference sequence). V was trimmed by 5 bases and J by 6 bases, leaving 16 bases between them. The CDR3 extends over 14 amino acids. The CDR3 reads CATSEQEIPDGYTF. In DNA form, the CDR3 reads TGTGCCACCAGCGAACAGGAAATACCGGATGGCTACACCTTC.

This clonotype has just a few counts. Germline and junction disagree at one end, which may indicate a read error. Here the CDR3 reads CASSSSWRSTGALFF. The CDR3 DNA is TGTGCCAGCAGCTCCTCGTGGCGGAGCACCGGGGCGCTGTTTTTT. The chain has TRBV7-2 and TRBJ2-2; D could derive from TRBD1 or TRBD2 (5 bases each). This CDR3 spans 15 amino acids. Germline CDR1 is SGHTA and CDR2 is FQGNSA.

As concerns this clonotype: One junction end disagrees with the germline gene, perhaps due to a read error. The rearrangement links TRBV6-2 or TRBV6-3 to TRBJ1-4; D is unclear. CDR1 MNHEY and CDR2 SVGEGT come from the germline V gene. This CDR3 has 16 amino acids. The CDR3 coding sequence is TGTGCCAGCAGTTCGACAAGGGCGACGGCTAATGAAAAACTGATTTTT. Its translation is CASSSTRATANEKLIF.

This clonotype was seen ten or more times. V usage is TRBV7-8 and J usage is TRBJ2-5; 7 bases agree with TRBD1. Germline V lookup: CDR1 SGHVS, CDR2 FQNEAQ. The ends lost 3 bases at V and 5 bases at J; junction bases unmatched: 6. The CDR3 runs to 14 residues. This CDR3 reads CASSFATGQETQYF. CDR3 nucleotides: TGTGCCAGCAGCTTCGCGACAGGGCAGGAGACCCAGTACTTC.

The V call is TRBV29-1, the J call TRBJ2-1; 12 bases line up with TRBD2. Germline CDR1 and CDR2: SQVTM and ANQGSEA. Trimming took 5 bases from V and 4 from J; bases not matched to a gene: 9. This CDR3 contains 16 residues. This CDR3 is CSVMEGLAGVYNEQFF. In DNA form, the CDR3 reads TGCAGCGTTATGGAGGGACTAGCGGGCGTTTACAATGAGCAGTTCTTC.

The rearrangement links TRBV15 to TRBJ1-6; D gene ambiguous. V was pared by 0 bases and J by 10 bases, with 10 bases between. Per germline, CDR1 LNHNV and CDR2 YYDKDF (reference sequence). CDR3 length: 14 amino acids. The CDR3 nucleotides read TGTGCCACCAGCAGAGATGGCAACTCCTCACCCCTCCACTTT. This translates into CATSRDGNSSPLHF.

This clonotype was found a few times. This chain connects TRBV20-1 to TRBJ2-1; a possible D gene is TRBD2 (6 bases). The CDR3 totals 17 residues. Germline CDR1 is DFQATT and CDR2 is SNEGSKA (reference sequence). Between the trimmed V and J ends, which lost 1 base and 3 bases, there was a span of 19 bases. The CDR3 bases are TGCAGTGCTAGAGCCCAATCGCGGGGCGGGTTCTACAATGAGCAGTTCTTC. It codes for CSARAQSRGGFYNEQFF.

This clonotype was observed a few times. This chain uses TRBV10-3 with TRBJ1-6; 9 nucleotides agree with TRBD1. Germline assignment: CDR1 ENHRY and CDR2 SYGVKD. CDR3 length: 15 residues. Trimming at V came to 10 bases and at J to 6 bases, leaving 10 bases not matched to a gene. The CDR3 coding sequence is TGTGCCAGTTCAGGGGGGACAGGGACTAATTCACCCCTCCACTTT. Amino acid sequence: CASSGGTGTNSPLHF.

This clonotype has only a few counts. The V call is TRBV3-1, the J call TRBJ2-2; D ambiguous. Trimming pared 2 bases from V and 1 base from J, leaving 8 bases between. Germline V gene sequence: CDR1 LGHDT, CDR2 YNNKEL (reference sequence). This CDR3 region has 15 residues. The CDR3: CASSQLGRNTGELFF. CDR3 bases: TGTGCCAGCAGCCAACTTGGTAGGAACACCGGGGAGCTGTTTTTT. Variable domain in full (rest from reference TRBV3-1 and TRBJ2-2): DTAVSQTPKYLVTQMGNDKSIKCEQNLGHDTMYWYKQDSKKFLKIMFSYNNKELIINETVPNRFSPKSPDKAHLNLHINSLELGDSAVYFCASSQLGRNTGELFFGEGSRLTVL.

This clonotype was recorded a few times. This chain links TRBV19 with TRBJ1-2; 8 nucleotides line up with TRBD1. Per germline, CDR1 LNHDA and CDR2 SQIVND (reference sequence). CDR3 length: 13 amino acids. The V and J ends lost 5 bases and 11 bases, in that order; junction bases with no gene match: 10. Here the CDR3 reads CASSAGGAGRYTF. As DNA, the CDR3 is TGTGCCAGTAGTGCAGGGGGCGCGGGAAGGTACACCTTC.

A few counts support this clonotype. V gene TRBV20-1 combines with J gene TRBJ2-1; 8 bases are a match to TRBD2. The CDR3 totals 14 residues. J was trimmed by 6 bases and V by 1 base; bases with no gene match: 5. Germline assignment: CDR1 DFQATT and CDR2 SNEGSKA (reference sequence). CDR3 bases: TGCAGTGCTAGAGCGGGAGGGCCGGTCAATGAGCAGTTCTTC. This gives the protein CSARAGGPVNEQFF.

This clonotype was counted at least ten times. The V call is TRBV7-2, the J call TRBJ2-5; no clear D. Germline V gene data show CDR1 as SGHTA and CDR2 as FQGNSA. V was trimmed by 3 bases and J by 5 bases, leaving 10 bases between them. The CDR3 totals 13 residues. This CDR3 reads CASSLVFSETQYF. Here the CDR3 DNA reads TGTGCCAGCAGCTTGGTTTTCTCGGAGACCCAGTACTTC.

This clonotype was detected many times. CDR3 sequence (DNA): TGTGCCAGCAGTGAAGGATCCTACAATGAGCAGTTCTTC. Its translation is CASSEGSYNEQFF. This chain joins TRBV6-1 and TRBJ2-1, with unresolved D. V lost 1 base, J lost 1 base, and 2 bases lay in between. The CDR3 is 13 amino acids. CDR1 and CDR2 (germline): MNHNS, SASEGT.

V and J are TRBV7-6 and TRBJ2-1; 9 bases agree with TRBD2. The V segment lost 1 base and the J segment 8 bases; nucleotides outside the gene matches: 9. This CDR3 has 16 amino acids. Looked up from germline, CDR1 is SGHVS and CDR2 is FNYEAQ. CDR3: CASSLVGIAGDHEQFF. The DNA of the CDR3 is TGTGCCAGCAGCTTAGTTGGAATAGCGGGAGATCATGAGCAGTTCTTC.